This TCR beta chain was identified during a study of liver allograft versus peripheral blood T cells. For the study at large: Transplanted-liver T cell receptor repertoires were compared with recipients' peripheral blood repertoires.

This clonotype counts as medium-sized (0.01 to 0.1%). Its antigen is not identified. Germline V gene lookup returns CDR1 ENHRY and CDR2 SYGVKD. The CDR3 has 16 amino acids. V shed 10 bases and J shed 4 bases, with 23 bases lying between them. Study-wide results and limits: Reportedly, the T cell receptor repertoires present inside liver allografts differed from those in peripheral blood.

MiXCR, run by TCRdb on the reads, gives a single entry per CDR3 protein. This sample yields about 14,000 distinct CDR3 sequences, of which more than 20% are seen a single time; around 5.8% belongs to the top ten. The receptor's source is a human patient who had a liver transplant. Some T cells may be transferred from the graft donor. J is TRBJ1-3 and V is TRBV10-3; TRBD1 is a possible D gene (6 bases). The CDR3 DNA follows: TGTGCCACGACCCCTGGGGGCAGTAACTTAGGAAACACCATATATTTT. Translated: CATTPGGSNLGNTIYF.